By share, the clone carrying this TCR beta chain ranks as hyperexpanded. Its matching antigen is unknown. This beta chain is an off-target read within a library intended for alpha chains, so its frequency means little. These data belong to a study of HIV-infected patients and healthy controls. Per the germline V gene, CDR1 is SGDLS and CDR2 is YYNGEE. This CDR3 region has 14 residues. V gave up 3 bases and J gave up 1 base, with 9 bases separating them. No cell fractionation was done, so the repertoire covers all unsorted peripheral blood T cells. Around 530 ng RNA was reverse transcribed with alpha and beta constant-region primers. Each of the alpha and beta chains got its own library through chain-specific third strand synthesis with indices. A single primer pair per chain amplified all rearrangements, with per-molecule barcodes. After a brief PCR adding P5, P7 and a second index, about 24 amplification cycles followed. MiXCR was run by TCRdb on the 5' RACE reads, yielding one entry per CDR3 protein. The repertoire holds 350 to 550 distinct CDR3 sequences, with around 59% as singletons.

Findings and caveats of the study: During therapy, HIV-associated CDR3s fell significantly in frequency, while CMV-associated CDR3s did not change significantly. Healthy controls shared more CDR3 sequences between individuals than HIV-infected patients did.

The chain has TRBV9 and TRBJ2-3; D may be TRBD1 or TRBD2 (5 bases each). Specimen: blood, collected before antiretroviral therapy. The receptor was derived from an adult with HIV infection. In DNA, the CDR3 is TGTGCCAGCAGCGGGGGGTCGGGCACAGATACGCAGTATTTT. This translates into CASSGGSGTDTQYF. The full variable domain, its missing parts supplied by reference TRBV9 and TRBJ2-3, is DSGVTQTPKHLITATGQRVTLRCSPRSGDLSVYWYQQSLDQGLQFLIQYYNGEERAKGNILERFSAQQFPDLHSELNLSSLELGDSALYFCASSGGSGTDTQYFGPGTRLTVL.